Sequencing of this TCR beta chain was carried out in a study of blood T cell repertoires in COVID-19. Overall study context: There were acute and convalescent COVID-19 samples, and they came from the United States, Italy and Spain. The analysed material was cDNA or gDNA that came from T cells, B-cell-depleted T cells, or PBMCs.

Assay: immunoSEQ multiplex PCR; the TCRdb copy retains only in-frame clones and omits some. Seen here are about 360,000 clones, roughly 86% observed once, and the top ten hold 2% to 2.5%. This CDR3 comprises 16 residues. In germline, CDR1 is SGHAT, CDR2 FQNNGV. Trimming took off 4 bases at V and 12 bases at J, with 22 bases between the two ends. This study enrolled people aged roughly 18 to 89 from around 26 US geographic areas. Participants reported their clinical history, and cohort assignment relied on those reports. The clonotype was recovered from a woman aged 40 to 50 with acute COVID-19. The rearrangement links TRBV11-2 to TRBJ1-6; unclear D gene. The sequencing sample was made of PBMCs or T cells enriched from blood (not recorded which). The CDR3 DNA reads TGTGCCAGCAGCTCAGGCGGGGTCAAACTTTACCGACCCCTCCACTTT. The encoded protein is CASSSGGVKLYRPLHF.